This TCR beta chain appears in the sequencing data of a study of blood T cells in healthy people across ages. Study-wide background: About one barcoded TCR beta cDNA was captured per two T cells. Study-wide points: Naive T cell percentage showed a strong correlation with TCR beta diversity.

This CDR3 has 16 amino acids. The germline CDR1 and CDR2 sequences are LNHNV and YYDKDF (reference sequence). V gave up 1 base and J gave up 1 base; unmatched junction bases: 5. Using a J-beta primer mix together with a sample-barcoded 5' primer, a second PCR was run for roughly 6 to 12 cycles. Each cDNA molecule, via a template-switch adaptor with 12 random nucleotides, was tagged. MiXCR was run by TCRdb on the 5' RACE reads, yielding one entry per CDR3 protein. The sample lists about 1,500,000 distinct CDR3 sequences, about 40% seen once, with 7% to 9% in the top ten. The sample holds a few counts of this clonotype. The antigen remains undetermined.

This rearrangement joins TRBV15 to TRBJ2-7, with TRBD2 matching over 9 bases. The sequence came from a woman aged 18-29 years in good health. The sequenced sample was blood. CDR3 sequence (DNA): TGTGCCACCAGCAGAGCCGGGACTAGCTTTTCCTACGAGCAGTACTTC. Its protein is CATSRAGTSFSYEQYF. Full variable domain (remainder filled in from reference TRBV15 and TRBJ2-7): DAMVIQNPRYQVTQFGKPVTLSCSQTLNHNVMYWYQQKSSQAPKLLFHYYDKDFNNEADTPDNFQSRRPNTSFCFLDIRSPGLGDTAMYLCATSRAGTSFSYEQYFGPGTRLTVT.